The 5 T cell receptor beta chains in this list originate from one sample, sequenced in a study of tumor and adjacent non-tumor tissue in lung cancer. Three rounds of nested PCR, following a modified ARM-PCR protocol, produced the TCRbeta library. TCRdb used MiXCR to reprocess the multiplex PCR reads, holding one entry per CDR3 protein. The sample contains some 100,000 distinct CDR3 sequences, roughly 80% of which appear only once. No cell sorting was done before RNA was extracted from the tissue. The normal lung tissue was taken more than 3 cm from the tumor edge. The sample taken for sequencing was distant non-tumor lung tissue. The receptor source for this set is a man aged 60 to 75 with small cell lung cancer.

Many counts were recorded for this clonotype. A junction end diverges from the germline sequence, so it may reflect a read error. The chain employs TRBV6-1 and TRBJ1-1, with D possibly TRBD1 on 6 matching bases. This CDR3 is 14 amino acids long. CDR1 is MNHNS, CDR2 SASEGT, per germline. The CDR3 reads CASNEKGGRTEAFF. CDR3 DNA sequence: TGTGCCAGCAATGAAAAGGGGGGAAGGACTGAAGCTTTCTTT.

This sequence joins TRBV12-3 or TRBV12-4 and TRBJ2-3, with D unresolved. The V end was cut by 3 bases, the J end by 12 bases, with 16 bases between. The CDR3 has 13 amino acids. DNA of the CDR3: TGTGCCAGCAGTTTCTCGATGACCGAAACTCAGTATTTT. Translation gives CASSFSMTETQYF.

Details on this clonotype: This could be a read error, since a much larger clone is one nucleotide away. The chain joins TRBV5-1 to TRBJ2-1; D is unresolved. Germline V gene sequence: CDR1 SGHRS, CDR2 YFSETQ. CDR3 length: 13 amino acids. With 2 bases removed from V and 8 bases from J, the gap between germline ends came to 11 bases. The CDR3 nucleotides are TGCGCCAGCAGCTTAAGCCAATACTATGAGCAGTTCTTC. Protein sequence: CASSLSQYYEQFF.

The genes are TRBV4-2 and TRBJ2-3; 9 bases map to TRBD2. CDR3 length: 16 amino acids. Germline CDR1 LGHNA, CDR2 YNFKEQ. The CDR3 region is CSSSLRTSVNTDTQYF. The CDR3 DNA reads TGTAGCAGCAGCCTTCGGACTAGCGTGAACACAGATACGCAGTATTTT.

Notes on this clonotype: Without the conserved terminal phenylalanine or tryptophan, this CDR3 likely stems from a read error. The chain carries TRBV6-5 and TRBJ2-5; 10 positions agree with TRBD1. V was clipped by 2 bases and J by 3 bases; unmatched bases: 6. The germline V gene has CDR1 MNHEY and CDR2 SVGAGI. The CDR3 has 16 residues. DNA of the CDR3: TGTGCCAGCAGTTACGTTCCGACAGGGGGCGAAGAGACCCAGTACCTC. This sequence encodes CASSYVPTGGEETQYL.